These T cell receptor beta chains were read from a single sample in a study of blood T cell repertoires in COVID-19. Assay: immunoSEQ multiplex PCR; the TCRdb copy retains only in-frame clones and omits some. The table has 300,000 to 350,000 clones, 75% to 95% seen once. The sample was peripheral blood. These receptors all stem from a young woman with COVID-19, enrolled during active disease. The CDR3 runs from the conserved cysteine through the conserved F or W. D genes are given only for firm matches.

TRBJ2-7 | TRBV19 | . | CASSPFSGQTYEQYF
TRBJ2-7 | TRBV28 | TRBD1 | CASQLTGVSYEQYF
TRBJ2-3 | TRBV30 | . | CAWSVLGRGGTDTQYF
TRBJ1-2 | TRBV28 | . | CASSLVGARGYTF
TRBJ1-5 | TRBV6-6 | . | CASSYPPGGGQPQHF
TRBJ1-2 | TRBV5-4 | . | CASSLWGASGYGYTF
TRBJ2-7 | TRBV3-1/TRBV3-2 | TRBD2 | CASSRNIAGLSSYEQYF
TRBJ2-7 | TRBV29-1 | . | CSVEARDSSGWEQYF
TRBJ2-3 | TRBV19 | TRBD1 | CASSTTTGGYTDTQYF
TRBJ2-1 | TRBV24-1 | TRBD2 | CATSVTSGTFYNEQFF
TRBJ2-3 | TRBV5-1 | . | CASSLGAARPDTQYF
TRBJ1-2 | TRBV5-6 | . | CASSLPGRNYGYTF
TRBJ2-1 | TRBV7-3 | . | CASSFRSNPQFF
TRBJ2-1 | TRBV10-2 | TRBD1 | CASSEMQGARDEQFF
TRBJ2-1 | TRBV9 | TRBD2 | CASSSQREYQDEQFF
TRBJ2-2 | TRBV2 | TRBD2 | CASETSRNTGELFF
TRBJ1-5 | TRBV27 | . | CASSLSGAAQPQHF
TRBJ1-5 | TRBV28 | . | CACLGNAAQHF
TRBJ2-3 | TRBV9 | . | CASSVDGWGTDTQYF
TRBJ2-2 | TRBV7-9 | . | CASSLNAGPNTGELFF
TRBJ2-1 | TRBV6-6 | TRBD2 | CASSYSGLAGDNEQFF
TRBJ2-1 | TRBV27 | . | CASSLRSYNEQFF
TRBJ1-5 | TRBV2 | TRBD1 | CASSVGTGGYQPQHF
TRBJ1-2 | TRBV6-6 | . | CASSKPSGYGYTF
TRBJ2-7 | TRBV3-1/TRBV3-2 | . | CASSQDLYEQYF
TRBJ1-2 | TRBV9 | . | CASNNPGTNYGYTF
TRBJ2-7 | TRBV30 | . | CAWSVGVQVYEQYF
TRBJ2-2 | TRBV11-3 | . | CASSPGGAGELFF
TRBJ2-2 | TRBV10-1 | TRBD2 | CASRPGTASGTNTGELFF
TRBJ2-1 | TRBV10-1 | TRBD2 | CASSPPGGSYNEQFF
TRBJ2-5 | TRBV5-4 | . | CASSLYVTQETQYF
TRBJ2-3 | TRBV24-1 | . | CATSDTGHQQDTQYF
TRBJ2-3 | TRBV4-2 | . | CASSQERDSTDTQYF
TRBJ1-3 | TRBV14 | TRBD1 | CASSPRQGTGNTIYF
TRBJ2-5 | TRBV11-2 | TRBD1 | CASSINTGGETQYF
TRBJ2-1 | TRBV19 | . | CASSDPKRRGSYNEQFF
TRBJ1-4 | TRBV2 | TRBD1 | CASSTGGAGDEKLFF
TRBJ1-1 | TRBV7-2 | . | CASSFGGRTEAFF
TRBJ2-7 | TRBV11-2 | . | CASSLTELYEQYF
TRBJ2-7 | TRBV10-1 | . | CASSGSGRSYEQYF
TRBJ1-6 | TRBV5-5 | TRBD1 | CASSWTGTPPSPLHF
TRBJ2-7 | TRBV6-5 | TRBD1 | CASRPGQIYEQYF
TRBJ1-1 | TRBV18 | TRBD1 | CASSDGQGLTEAFF
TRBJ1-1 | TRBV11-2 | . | CASSFSPRAFF
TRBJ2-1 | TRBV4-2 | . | CASSQVRGLTYNEQFF
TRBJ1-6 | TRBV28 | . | CASNTRGDNSPLHF
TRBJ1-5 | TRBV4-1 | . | CASSQDGQGNQPQHF